These T cell receptor beta chains were read from a single sample in a study of T cell responses to AZD1222 COVID-19 vaccine. Produced via immunoSEQ multiplex PCR; TCRdb's table is partial and in-frame only. The sample carries 50,000 to 65,000 clones, under 95% recorded once. The material sequenced was peripheral blood, taken 28 days after the second dose of the MenACWY control vaccine. The receptors shown here come from an adult who received the MenACWY meningococcal vaccine as a control. Both conserved end residues are trimmed from each CDR3. For some rows the clone size is stated as once, few or many, or as a class when expanded; others skip it.

v_gene,abundance,CDR3aa
TRBV4-1,NA,ASSQDGTGLISPLH
TRBV5-8,NA,ASSRTGDQPQH
TRBV10-3,NA,AISDISSYEQY
TRBV6-5,NA,ASSYSGGGQPQH
TRBV7-9,NA,ASTVQGMNTEAF
TRBV5-5,NA,ASSLGTGGLPLGYT
TRBV25-1,NA,ASGPDSNTRAF
TRBV6-5,NA,ASSYSRTGDTEAF
TRBV6-1,NA,ASSEGGVGARGIQY
TRBV27,NA,ASSYFGGNEQF
TRBV2,NA,ASRTPSSYNEQF
TRBV5-1,NA,ASSLAGVYNEQF
TRBV6-5,NA,ASILEAGYTEAF
TRBV12-5,NA,ASGPVETQY
TRBV5-4,NA,ASSLYQGGAGANVLT
TRBV5-1,NA,ASSLVGPTSPQH
TRBV10-1,NA,ASIEGGIRTDTQY
TRBV5-4,NA,ASSVGTGLGRGNQPQH
TRBV27,NA,ASSLNPPMTGGETQY
TRBV6-5,once,ASSWREGGF
TRBV3-1/TRBV3-2,NA,ASSHGGTRGLETQY
TRBV27,NA,ASAGYLDRGNLPTGYT
TRBV19,NA,ASSTKRTSGLGDTQY
TRBV4-3,few,ASSRDWTDEQF
TRBV27,NA,ASRQEGEGTDTQY
TRBV27,NA,ASSFPRDGETQY
TRBV7-2,NA,ASSLGLAGTTDTQY
TRBV7-8,NA,ASRLDRGLSYEQY
TRBV13,NA,ASSFAPSEAF
TRBV12-3/TRBV12-4,NA,ASSLNEKLF
TRBV27,NA,ASSPRFGQGYEQY
TRBV5-5,NA,ASSSIDRGVDTEAF
TRBV7-9,NA,ASTFLGAYEQY
TRBV9,NA,ASRGETGKGYT
TRBV6-2/TRBV6-3,NA,ASSYSKQGATGELF
TRBV27,NA,ASSLSGPNNEQF
TRBV29-1,NA,SVERQGGFTEAF
TRBV19,NA,ASRPSRAGVDGYT
TRBV10-3,NA,AIGGGGGKETQY
TRBV9,NA,ASSGRGGASGAYEQY
TRBV7-9,NA,ASSWGLAGDGTGELF
TRBV10-3,NA,AISVVAGGTNEQY
TRBV5-1,NA,ASSPRLGVGEKLF
TRBV30,NA,AWSELAEENIQY
TRBV11-2,NA,ASIPQNTEAF
TRBV30,NA,AWNKQGLSTDTQY
TRBV6-5,NA,ATYPGGPGYEQY
TRBV27,NA,ASGRSGSNYEQY
TRBV6-6,NA,ASSYQHSGGYGYT
TRBV27,NA,ASSFQGSNEQY
TRBV27,once,ASRFSGSGEQF
TRBV19,few,ASSVTSGAYNEQF
TRBV11-2,NA,ASSSTRGLNTEAF
TRBV5-4,NA,ASRDPGGKVDTQY
TRBV18,NA,ASSPPGRNTEAF